Listed here are 15 T cell receptor beta chains from one sample, sequenced in a study of T cell responses to AZD1222 COVID-19 vaccine. Data came from immunoSEQ multiplex PCR; TCRdb stores just in-frame clones and leaves some out. The sample holds over 95,000 clones, about 83% seen once. This material consisted of peripheral blood, taken on day 0 of AZD1222 vaccination. The receptors were sampled from an adult in good health.

The chain links TRBV7-2 to TRBJ2-3; no clear D gene. The CDR3 runs 13 residues. The V gene's germline CDR1 is SGHTA and CDR2 FQGNSA. V lost 4 bases, J lost 1 base, and 6 bases lay in between. The CDR3 region is CASSSRGTDTQYF. CDR3 in DNA: TGTGCCAGCAGCTCCCGAGGCACAGATACGCAGTATTTT.

This chain links TRBV28 with TRBJ1-5; unclear D gene. Trimming took off 2 bases at V and 7 bases at J, with 15 bases between the two ends. Per germline, CDR1 MDHEN and CDR2 SYDVKM. This CDR3 has 15 residues. The CDR3 DNA follows: TGTGCCAGCAGTTTAGTAGTTTTAGGGAAACAGCCCCAGCATTTT. It encodes CASSLVVLGKQPQHF. Together with reference TRBV28 and TRBJ1-5, the CDR3 gives the full variable domain: DVKVTQSSRYLVKRTGEKVFLECVQDMDHENMFWYRQDPGLGLRLIYFSYDVKMKEKGDIPEGYSVSREKKERFSLILESASTNQTSMYLCASSLVVLGKQPQHFGDGTRLSIL.

The CDR3 spells CASSVGTEILNTEAFF. The CDR3 DNA is TGTGCCAGCAGCGTAGGGACCGAAATCCTGAACACTGAAGCTTTCTTT. This chain links TRBV9 with TRBJ1-1; D is unresolved. The CDR3 covers 16 residues. Trimming took 0 bases from V and 0 from J, leaving 12 bases between them. Per the germline V gene, CDR1 is SGDLS and CDR2 is YYNGEE.

The rearrangement joins TRBV5-8 to TRBJ1-5; no clear D gene. The germline V gene has CDR1 SGHTS and CDR2 YDEGEE. The germline V and J ends were trimmed by 0 bases and 5 bases, with 9 bases remaining between them. The CDR3 loop spans 14 amino acids. CDR3 in DNA: TGTGCCAGCAGCTTGGGCGACACCTATCAGCCCCAGCATTTT. Translated, it gives CASSLGDTYQPQHF.

This clone has a single count. The rearrangement uses TRBV13 and TRBJ1-4; 8 bases line up with TRBD1. CDR3 length equals 15 residues. Germline loops: CDR1 PRHDT, CDR2 FYEKMQ (reference sequence). V gave up 3 bases and J gave up 4 bases; unmatched junction bases: 4. The CDR3 sequence: CASSFRTGINEKLFF. The CDR3 DNA reads as TGTGCCAGCAGCTTCCGGACAGGGATTAATGAAAAACTGTTTTTT. Full variable domain (remainder filled in from reference TRBV13 and TRBJ1-4): AAGVIQSPRHLIKEKRETATLKCYPIPRHDTVYWYQQGPGQDPQFLISFYEKMQSDKGSIPDRFSAQQFSDYHSELNMSSLELGDSALYFCASSFRTGINEKLFFGSGTQLSVL.

The rearrangement links TRBV6-5 to TRBJ2-4; a possible D gene is TRBD2 (5 bases). Germline lookup yields CDR1 MNHEY and CDR2 SVGAGI. The CDR3 totals 14 residues. The V end was cut by 7 bases, the J end by 0 bases, with 10 bases between. Here the CDR3 reads CASKSAGAKNIQYF. The CDR3 bases are TGTGCCAGCAAATCCGCGGGAGCCAAAAACATTCAGTACTTC.

The chain employs TRBV11-2 and TRBJ1-4, with 10 bases identical to TRBD1. Germline V gene sequence: CDR1 SGHAT, CDR2 FQNNGV. This CDR3 spans 17 amino acids. Trimming took 3 bases from V and 3 from J; bases not matched to a gene: 7. CDR3 region: CASSLIDRGPPNEKLFF. Here the CDR3 DNA reads TGTGCCAGCAGCTTGATTGACAGGGGGCCACCTAATGAAAAACTGTTTTTT. The whole variable domain, filled in from reference TRBV11-2 and TRBJ1-4, reads EAGVAQSPRYKIIEKRQSVAFWCNPISGHATLYWYQQILGQGPKLLIQFQNNGVVDDSQLPKDRFSAERLKGVDSTLKIQPAKLEDSAVYLCASSLIDRGPPNEKLFFGSGTQLSVL.

The chain is built from TRBV11-3 and TRBJ2-1; TRBD1 is a possible D gene (6 bases). V was pared by 5 bases and J by 7 bases, with 15 bases between. Germline lookup yields CDR1 SGHNT and CDR2 YENEEA. The CDR3 contains 14 residues. The CDR3 sequence is CASSVGGSPNEQFF. The CDR3, as DNA: TGTGCCAGCAGCGTAGGGGGATCTCCGAATGAGCAGTTCTTC.

The chain joins TRBV20-1 to TRBJ2-1; D might be TRBD2 (6 bases). CDR1 and CDR2 (germline): DFQATT, SNEGSKA (reference sequence). The CDR3 runs to 11 residues. Between the trimmed V and J ends, which lost 6 bases and 9 bases, there was a span of 12 bases. In nucleotides, the CDR3 is TGCAGTGCGGGGGGAGGCCCTGAGCAGTTCTTC. Translating gives CSAGGGPEQFF.

The rearrangement uses TRBV30 and TRBJ1-4, with D hard to call. The CDR3 loop spans 16 amino acids. CDR1 and CDR2 from the germline V gene are GTSNPN and SVGIG (reference sequence). V was trimmed by 0 bases and J by 4 bases, leaving 15 bases between them. The chain's CDR3 is CAWSVSYRSFNEKLFF. In nucleotides, the CDR3 is TGTGCCTGGAGTGTCTCATACAGAAGCTTTAATGAAAAACTGTTTTTT.

The genes are TRBV19 and TRBJ2-3; tentatively, D is TRBD2 (6 bases). The CDR3 covers 15 residues. Germline V lookup: CDR1 LNHDA, CDR2 SQIVND (reference sequence). V was cut by 6 bases and J by 2 bases, with 15 bases left in between. CDR3 sequence: CASSPRASATDTQYF. In DNA form, the CDR3 reads TGTGCCAGTAGCCCCCGGGCTAGCGCCACAGATACGCAGTATTTT.

This clone was detected a few times. The rearrangement uses TRBV12-5 and TRBJ2-2; D ambiguous. CDR1 and CDR2 (germline): LGHNT, FRNRAP. The CDR3 has 12 residues. V was shortened by 4 bases and J by 6 bases, with 6 bases between the two germline ends. CDR3 in DNA: TGTGCTAGTGGTTCCCCCCCCGGGGAGCTGTTTTTT. Encoded protein: CASGSPPGELFF.

This chain uses TRBV5-6 with TRBJ2-7; the D is unclear. This CDR3 comprises 12 residues. The germline V and J ends were trimmed by 4 bases and 2 bases, with 7 bases remaining between them. CDR1 is SGHDT, CDR2 YYEEEE, per germline. CDR3 sequence reads: CASSRSTYEQYF. The CDR3 nucleotides read TGTGCCAGCAGCCGATCTACCTACGAGCAGTACTTC.

V usage is TRBV6-5 and J usage is TRBJ1-6; D call uncertain. The CDR3 runs 13 residues. CDR1 is MNHEY and CDR2 is SVGAGI in the germline V gene. The V end was cut by 4 bases, the J end by 8 bases, with 9 bases between. CDR3 residues: CASSSPPDSPLHF. In nucleotides, the CDR3 is TGTGCCAGCAGTTCCCCCCCAGATTCACCCCTCCACTTT.

This chain connects TRBV10-3 to TRBJ1-3; tentatively, D is TRBD1 (6 bases). CDR1 and CDR2 (germline): ENHRY, SYGVKD. V lost 2 bases to trimming and J lost 0 bases, with 11 bases between them. The CDR3 consists of 16 residues. CDR3 nucleotides: TGTGCCATCAGTGAGGTTACAGGGAACTCTGGAAACACCATATATTTT. This gives the protein CAISEVTGNSGNTIYF.